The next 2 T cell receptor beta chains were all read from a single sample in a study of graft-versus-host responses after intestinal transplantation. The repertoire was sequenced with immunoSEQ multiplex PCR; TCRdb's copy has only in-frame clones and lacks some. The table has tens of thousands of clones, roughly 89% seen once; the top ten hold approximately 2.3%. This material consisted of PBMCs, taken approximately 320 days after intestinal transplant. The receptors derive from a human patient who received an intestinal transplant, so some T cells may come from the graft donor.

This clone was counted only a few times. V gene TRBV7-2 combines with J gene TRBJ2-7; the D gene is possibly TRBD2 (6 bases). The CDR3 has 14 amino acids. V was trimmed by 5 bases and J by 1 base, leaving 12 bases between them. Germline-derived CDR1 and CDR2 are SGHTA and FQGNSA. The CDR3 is CASSGGLQSYEQYF. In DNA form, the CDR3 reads TGTGCCAGCAGCGGGGGACTGCAATCCTACGAGCAGTACTTC.

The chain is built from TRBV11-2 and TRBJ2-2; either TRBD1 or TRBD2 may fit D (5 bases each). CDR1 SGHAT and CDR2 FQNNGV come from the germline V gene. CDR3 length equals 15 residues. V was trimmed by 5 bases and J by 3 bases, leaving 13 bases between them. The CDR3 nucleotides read TGTGCCAGCAGCACCCCGGGGCAGTACACCGGGGAGCTGTTTTTT. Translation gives CASSTPGQYTGELFF.